The 25 T cell receptor beta chains below all came from one sample that was sequenced in a study of blood T cell repertoires in COVID-19. The protocol was immunoSEQ multiplex PCR, while the TCRdb copy is restricted to in-frame clones and leaves out a portion. The sample gives under 150,000 clones, more than 90% of which show up once; 3.7% is in the top ten. Sample: peripheral blood. Every receptor here comes from a man aged 45-65 years with active COVID-19.

The genes are TRBV4-1 and TRBJ1-2, with D possibly being TRBD1 (5 bases). CDR1 and CDR2 from the germline V gene are MGHRA and YSYEKL. Trimming pared 1 base from V and 0 bases from J, leaving 9 bases between. This CDR3 is built from 15 residues. Written as DNA, the CDR3 is TGCGCCAGCAGCCAAGCCCAGGGCCCTAACTATGGCTACACCTTC. This gives the protein CASSQAQGPNYGYTF.

This chain joins TRBV4-1 and TRBJ1-3; TRBD1 agrees at 9 bases. J gave up 0 bases and V 5 bases, and 5 bases lay outside the gene matches. Germline assignment: CDR1 MGHRA and CDR2 YSYEKL. This CDR3 is 16 amino acids long. CDR3 region: CASSAGQGSSGNTIYF. In DNA, the CDR3 is TGCGCCAGCAGCGCAGGACAGGGGAGCTCTGGAAACACCATATATTTT.

The chain couples TRBV4-1 to TRBJ1-1; 8 bases agree with TRBD1. The CDR3 extends over 16 amino acids. V was clipped by 4 bases and J by 1 base; unmatched bases: 8. Germline values: CDR1 MGHRA, CDR2 YSYEKL. This chain's CDR3 is CASSRAPGQGNTEAFF. The CDR3 coding sequence is TGCGCCAGCAGCCGAGCACCAGGACAGGGGAACACTGAAGCTTTCTTT.

The chain joins TRBV7-6 to TRBJ2-2; D unresolved. Germline values: CDR1 SGHVS, CDR2 FNYEAQ. There are 16 residues in the CDR3. Deletions cut 3 bases from V and 4 bases from J, with 15 bases between. The CDR3 bases are TGTGCCAGCAGCTTTTCTGTTTCTAGAACCACCGGGGAGCTGTTTTTT. Encoded protein: CASSFSVSRTTGELFF. The whole variable domain, remainder taken from reference TRBV7-6 and TRBJ2-2, is GAGVSQSPRYKVTKRGQDVALRCDPISGHVSLYWYRQALGQGPEFLTYFNYEAQQDKSGLPNDRFSAERPEGSISTLTIQRTEQRDSAMYRCASSFSVSRTTGELFFGEGSRLTVL.

The V gene is TRBV2, the J gene TRBJ2-3, with a weak D call TRBD1 (6 bases). V was pared by 4 bases and J by 5 bases, with 22 bases between. The CDR3 runs to 17 residues. Germline loops: CDR1 SNHLY, CDR2 FYNNEI. CDR3 sequence: CASSVPPVLLGGDTQYF. CDR3 in DNA: TGTGCCAGCAGTGTCCCCCCGGTGCTACTAGGGGGAGATACGCAGTATTTT.

This chain connects TRBV5-4 to TRBJ1-2, with D maybe TRBD1 (6 bases). V lost 4 bases and J 2 bases, leaving 12 bases between the germline ends. Germline V gene lookup returns CDR1 SGHNT and CDR2 YYREEE (reference sequence). CDR3 length: 14 amino acids. CDR3 region: CASSLRGGNYGYTF. The CDR3 DNA reads as TGTGCCAGCAGCCTTCGGGGGGGCAACTATGGCTACACCTTC.

V usage is TRBV2 and J usage is TRBJ1-2; weak D call: TRBD1 (5 bases). The V end was cut by 7 bases, the J end by 6 bases, with 24 bases between. The CDR3 consists of 16 residues. Germline lookup yields CDR1 SNHLY and CDR2 FYNNEI. CDR3: CASIKDSPSLNNGYTF. For the CDR3, the DNA is TGTGCCAGCATTAAAGACAGTCCCTCGTTGAATAATGGCTACACCTTC.

This clone showed up just a few times. The chain recombines TRBV11-2 with TRBJ2-1; D is perhaps TRBD2 (6 bases). The CDR3 loop spans 13 amino acids. Trimming shortened V by 2 bases and J by 15 bases, and 17 bases separated the two germline ends. Germline V gene lookup returns CDR1 SGHAT and CDR2 FQNNGV. The CDR3: CASSLNLGEAPFF. The CDR3 DNA reads TGTGCCAGCAGCTTAAATTTAGGGGAGGCACCGTTCTTC.

The sample holds one count of this clone. This chain joins TRBV5-5 and TRBJ1-6; possible D gene TRBD1, 6 bases. The CDR3 extends over 16 amino acids. V lost 1 base and J 7 bases, leaving 15 bases between the germline ends. Germline assignment: CDR1 SGHKS and CDR2 YYEKEE (reference sequence). The CDR3 DNA sequence: TGTGCCAGCAGCTTGTTGGTCGGGGGGCACAATTCACCCCTCCACTTT. This codes for CASSLLVGGHNSPLHF.

The V and J genes are TRBV7-8 and TRBJ2-3; D not resolved. V dropped 2 bases and J dropped 2 bases, with 11 bases sitting between them. Germline CDR1 and CDR2: SGHVS and FQNEAQ. The CDR3 is 15 amino acids. This CDR3 is CASSLPGAPTDTQYF. CDR3 DNA sequence: TGTGCCAGCAGCTTACCCGGAGCACCCACAGATACGCAGTATTTT.

CDR3 nucleotide sequence: TGTGCCAGCAGCAGGACAGGGGATGATACGCAGTATTTT. Residues: CASSRTGDDTQYF. V usage is TRBV6-6 and J usage is TRBJ2-3, with 9 bases lining up with TRBD1. The V segment lost 6 bases and the J segment 6 bases; nucleotides outside the gene matches: 4. The CDR3 has 13 amino acids. From germline, CDR1 is MNHNY and CDR2 SVGAGI (reference sequence).

This clone was counted a few times. V is TRBV18 and J is TRBJ1-1; perhaps TRBD1 as D (5 bases). CDR1 is KGHSH, CDR2 LQKENI, per germline. The CDR3 runs 15 residues. V was pared by 2 bases and J by 1 base, with 11 bases between. The CDR3 loop reads CASSPATVGNTEAFF. The CDR3 DNA sequence: TGTGCCAGCTCACCAGCGACAGTGGGGAACACTGAAGCTTTCTTT. Variable domain in full (rest from reference TRBV18 and TRBJ1-1): NAGVMQNPRHLVRRRGQEARLRCSPMKGHSHVYWYRQLPEEGLKFMVYLQKENIIDESGMPKERFSAEFPKEGPSILRIQQVVRGDSAAYFCASSPATVGNTEAFFGQGTRLTVV.

This chain uses TRBV2 with TRBJ1-1; D may be TRBD1 (6 bases). V was trimmed by 7 bases and J by 0 bases, leaving 9 bases between them. CDR1 and CDR2 from the germline V gene are SNHLY and FYNNEI. The CDR3 sequence is 13 residues long. This chain's CDR3 is CASKGGVNTEAFF. The DNA of the CDR3 is TGTGCCAGCAAGGGGGGGGTGAACACTGAAGCTTTCTTT.

This chain links TRBV18 with TRBJ2-3; 11 nucleotides match TRBD2. From germline, CDR1 is KGHSH and CDR2 LQKENI. This CDR3 is built from 17 residues. The V segment lost 1 base and the J segment 0 bases; nucleotides outside the gene matches: 3. The CDR3 nucleotides are TGTGCCAGCTCACCACGACTAGCGGGGACTAGCACAGATACGCAGTATTTT. This sequence encodes CASSPRLAGTSTDTQYF.

The rearrangement joins TRBV7-9 to TRBJ1-2, with D perhaps TRBD1 (6 bases). The CDR3 loop spans 16 amino acids. Germline-derived CDR1 and CDR2 are SEHNR and FQNEAQ (reference sequence). V gave up 4 bases and J gave up 8 bases, with 23 bases separating them. The CDR3: CASSSILDREARGYTF. The CDR3 DNA is TGTGCCAGCAGCTCGATCCTGGACAGAGAGGCGCGGGGCTACACCTTC.

V gene TRBV5-1 combines with J gene TRBJ2-1, with 8 bases aligning to TRBD2. Looked up from germline, CDR1 is SGHRS and CDR2 is YFSETQ. The length of the CDR3 is 15 residues. Trimming at V came to 2 bases and at J to 0 bases, leaving 1 base not matched to a gene. CDR3: CASSFSGNSYNEQFF. Here the CDR3 DNA reads TGCGCCAGCAGCTTTAGCGGGAACTCCTACAATGAGCAGTTCTTC. Looking up the rest from reference TRBV5-1 and TRBJ2-1 gives the full variable domain: KAGVTQTPRYLIKTRGQQVTLSCSPISGHRSVSWYQQTPGQGLQFLFEYFSETQRNKGNFPGRFSGRQFSNSRSEMNVSTLELGDSALYLCASSFSGNSYNEQFFGPGTRLTVL.

The chain couples TRBV18 to TRBJ1-4; 11 bases match TRBD1. The CDR3 is 15 residues long. Germline CDR1 is KGHSH and CDR2 is LQKENI. V was pared by 6 bases and J by 8 bases, with 8 bases of the junction left unmatched. The CDR3 region has the DNA TGTGCCAGCTCCCAAGGACAGGGGGCTGACGAAAAACTGTTTTTT. Translating gives CASSQGQGADEKLFF.

The DNA for the CDR3 is TGTGCCAGTATTGACGACAATTCAAATGAAAAACTGTTTTTT. Protein product: CASIDDNSNEKLFF. The rearrangement links TRBV19 to TRBJ1-4, with D unresolved. The V end was cut by 7 bases, the J end by 5 bases, with 14 bases between. In germline, CDR1 is LNHDA, CDR2 SQIVND (reference sequence). CDR3 size: 14 residues.

CDR3 DNA sequence: TGTGCCACCAGCAGCGACCCCCGGGACAGGGGGATGGAGTACTTC. It encodes CATSSDPRDRGMEYF. The V and J genes are TRBV15 and TRBJ2-7; 11 bases line up with TRBD1. This CDR3 has 15 residues. Trimming removed 3 bases from V and 11 bases from J; junction bases left unmatched: 12. Germline-derived CDR1 and CDR2 are LNHNV and YYDKDF (reference sequence).

This chain connects TRBV7-9 to TRBJ1-1; the D is unclear. The germline CDR1 and CDR2 sequences are SEHNR and FQNEAQ (reference sequence). CDR3 length: 15 amino acids. V was trimmed by 1 base and J by 0 bases, leaving 9 bases between them. The CDR3 sequence: CASSLGSGMNTEAFF. The CDR3 DNA reads as TGTGCCAGCAGCTTAGGCTCGGGGATGAACACTGAAGCTTTCTTT.

A word on this clone: This CDR3 is also generated by other DNA sequences in the sample. The CDR3 reads CASSLDRSTDTQYF. CDR3 DNA: TGTGCCAGCAGCCTGGACAGGAGCACAGATACGCAGTATTTT. The rearrangement uses TRBV7-9 and TRBJ2-3; 7 bases are a match to TRBD1. CDR1 SEHNR and CDR2 FQNEAQ come from the germline V gene (reference sequence). The junction had 2 bases not matched to a gene; V was cut back by 5 bases and J by 0 bases. The CDR3 runs 14 residues.

CDR3 nucleotide sequence: TGCGCCAGCAGCTTAGGACAGGTGGTCTCTGGAAACACCATATATTTT. Translation gives CASSLGQVVSGNTIYF. The rearrangement links TRBV10-2 to TRBJ1-3, with 7 nucleotides matching TRBD1. The CDR3 sequence is 16 residues long. Germline loops: CDR1 WSHSY, CDR2 SAAADI. V lost 6 bases, J lost 0 bases, and 8 bases stayed unmatched.

The chain is built from TRBV4-2 and TRBJ1-4; 8 nucleotides agree with TRBD1. This CDR3 is 15 amino acids long. V dropped 1 base and J dropped 3; count of bases not matched to a gene: 1. Looked up from germline, CDR1 is LGHNA and CDR2 is YNFKEQ. The chain's CDR3 is CASSQGDRSNEKLFF. CDR3 bases: TGTGCCAGCAGCCAAGGGGACAGGTCTAATGAAAAACTGTTTTTT.

V is TRBV2 and J is TRBJ2-5; possibly TRBD1 for D (5 bases). CDR3 length: 15 residues. CDR1 and CDR2 from the germline V gene are SNHLY and FYNNEI. The ends were cut back, 7 bases at V and 5 bases at J, with 20 bases in the middle. The CDR3 coding sequence is TGTGCCAGCACTATACCAGGGTATGGCTACGAGACCCAGTACTTC. It encodes CASTIPGYGYETQYF.

The rearrangement joins TRBV12-5 to TRBJ1-2, with 8 bases that match TRBD1. The trim removed 2 bases at V and 4 bases at J, leaving 15 bases unmatched. Germline V gives CDR1 LGHNT, CDR2 FRNRAP. The CDR3 is 18 amino acids. The CDR3 spells CASGLPNRPSGQAYGYTF. The DNA of the CDR3 is TGTGCTAGTGGTTTGCCCAACCGTCCTTCGGGACAGGCCTATGGCTACACCTTC.